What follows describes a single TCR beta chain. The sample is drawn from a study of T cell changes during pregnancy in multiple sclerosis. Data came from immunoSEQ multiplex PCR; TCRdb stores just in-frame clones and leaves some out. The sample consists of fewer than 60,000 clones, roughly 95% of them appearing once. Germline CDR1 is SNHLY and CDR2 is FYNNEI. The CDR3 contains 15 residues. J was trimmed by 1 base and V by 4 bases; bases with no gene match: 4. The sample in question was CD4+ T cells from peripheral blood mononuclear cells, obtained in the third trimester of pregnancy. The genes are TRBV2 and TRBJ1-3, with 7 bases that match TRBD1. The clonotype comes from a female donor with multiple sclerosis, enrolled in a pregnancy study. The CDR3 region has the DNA TGTGCCAGCAGTGGCGGGACAGCTTCTGGAAACACCATATATTTT. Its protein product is CASSGGTASGNTIYF.